The 19 T cell receptor beta chains presented below share a single source sample, sequenced in a study of cytomegalovirus exposure and HLA in healthy donors. With 60 Vbeta and 13 Jbeta primers, the PCR was carried out. The table came from immunoSEQ multiplex PCR; TCRdb's copy has only in-frame clones and leaves some out. The repertoire holds about 130,000 clones, around 80% seen once, with 2% to 2.5% in the top ten. Sequenced material: PBMCs. Source of these receptors: a man aged 18 to 29 in good health and CMV-seronegative.

The V gene is TRBV11-1, the J gene TRBJ2-5, with 12 bases that match TRBD2. This CDR3 contains 16 residues. Per germline, CDR1 SGHAT and CDR2 FQDESV (reference sequence). Germline trimming cut 5 bases from V and 4 bases from J; bases unmatched to any gene: 8. CDR3 region: CASSPHGLAGRETQYF. The CDR3 DNA follows: TGTGCCAGCAGCCCCCACGGACTAGCGGGGAGAGAGACCCAGTACTTC. The variable domain in full, with the rest retrieved from reference TRBV11-1 and TRBJ2-5, is EAEVAQSPRYKITEKSQAVAFWCDPISGHATLYWYRQILGQGPELLVQFQDESVVDDSQLPKDRFSAERLKGVDSTLKIQPAELGDSAMYLCASSPHGLAGRETQYFGPGTRLLVL.

This sequence joins TRBV18 and TRBJ2-1; 10 positions agree with TRBD2. Germline lookup yields CDR1 KGHSH and CDR2 LQKENI. Trimming cost V 9 bases and J 2 bases; bases outside gene matches: 1. CDR3 length: 13 amino acids. The CDR3 protein is CASLAGAYNEQFF. The CDR3 DNA is TGTGCCAGTCTAGCGGGAGCCTACAATGAGCAGTTCTTC.

The J gene is TRBJ1-6, the V gene TRBV11-2, with D maybe TRBD1 (5 bases). The CDR3 totals 13 residues. Germline V gene data show CDR1 as SGHAT and CDR2 as FQNNGV. The germline V and J ends were trimmed by 6 bases and 10 bases, with 13 bases remaining between them. The CDR3 protein is CASSQGYWSPLHF. Here the CDR3 DNA reads TGTGCCAGCAGTCAGGGTTATTGGTCACCCCTCCACTTT.

This sequence joins TRBV5-4 and TRBJ1-3; 10 positions match TRBD1. With V trimmed by 4 bases and J by 4 bases, 5 bases remained unmatched. The germline V gene encodes CDR1 SGHNT and CDR2 YYREEE (reference sequence). The CDR3 has 15 amino acids. CDR3 in DNA: TGTGCCAGCAGCCAGACAGGGGGCGCCGGAAACACCATATATTTT. It encodes CASSQTGGAGNTIYF.

In DNA, the CDR3 is TGTGCCAGCAGCCAAGCAGCCCCGGGACTCATGCCCTACGAGCAGTACTTC. This gives the protein CASSQAAPGLMPYEQYF. The chain links TRBV4-2 to TRBJ2-7; a weak D match, TRBD2 (6 bases). Trimming took off 1 base at V and 2 bases at J, with 18 bases between the two ends. The CDR3 contains 17 residues. The germline V gene has CDR1 LGHNA and CDR2 YNFKEQ.

The chain recombines TRBV19 with TRBJ2-1; TRBD2 is a possible D gene (6 bases). The V end lost 8 bases, the J end lost 4 bases, and 21 bases lay between the germline ends. The CDR3 totals 16 residues. Germline CDR1 LNHDA, CDR2 SQIVND (reference sequence). The CDR3 loop reads CASSVLTASVYNEQFF. The CDR3 region has the DNA TGTGCCAGTTCGGTGCTCACGGCTAGCGTGTACAATGAGCAGTTCTTC.

Only a few counts were recorded for this clone. V usage is TRBV19 and J usage is TRBJ2-1; 10 bases line up with TRBD2. Germline CDR1 LNHDA, CDR2 SQIVND (reference sequence). The CDR3 totals 14 residues. The V gene end was trimmed by 7 bases and the J gene end by 8 bases; junction bases not matched to a gene: 8. CDR3 in amino acids: CASTIAGGLDEQFF. Here the CDR3 DNA reads TGTGCCAGTACAATAGCGGGAGGTCTCGATGAGCAGTTCTTC.

This chain uses TRBV30 with TRBJ2-5; D is uncertain. The CDR3 covers 13 residues. Trimming left V 0 bases short and J 5 bases short, with 10 bases between. Germline V lookup: CDR1 GTSNPN, CDR2 SVGIG (reference sequence). CDR3 amino acids: CAWSVRMRETQYF. The CDR3 nucleotides are TGTGCCTGGAGTGTACGAATGAGGGAGACCCAGTACTTC.

The chain links TRBV27 to TRBJ2-7; 8 nucleotides line up with TRBD1. V lost 6 bases and J lost 5; bases outside the gene matches: 6. Germline values: CDR1 MNHEY, CDR2 SMNVEV (reference sequence). There are 13 residues in the CDR3. CDR3 DNA sequence: TGTGCCAGCAGCAGGACAGGGCGGCACGAGCAGTACTTC. Translation: CASSRTGRHEQYF.

This clone was seen a handful of times. V is TRBV28 and J is TRBJ1-2, with 8 bases aligning to TRBD1. Germline values: CDR1 MDHEN, CDR2 SYDVKM. The CDR3 runs 13 residues. V shed 8 bases and J 8 bases; nucleotides not matched to a gene: 10. CDR3 bases: TGTGCCAGCGAGTGGACAGGGATCGGCGGCTACACCTTC. Translating it yields CASEWTGIGGYTF.

This clone was observed a handful of times. The chain employs TRBV30 and TRBJ2-2; TRBD2 aligns across 10 bases. V lost 8 bases, J lost 6 bases, and 9 bases stayed unmatched. The CDR3 loop spans 14 amino acids. Germline loops: CDR1 GTSNPN, CDR2 SVGIG (reference sequence). For the CDR3, the DNA is TGTGCCGGAGAGCGGGAGGGCCGTGCCGGGGAGCTGTTTTTT. It encodes CAGEREGRAGELFF. The full variable domain, in which reference TRBV30 and TRBJ2-2 provide the parts outside the CDR3, is SQTIHQWPATLVQPVGSPLSLECTVEGTSNPNLYWYRQAAGRGLQLLFYSVGIGQISSEVPQNLSASRPQDRQFILSSKKLLLSDSGFYLCAGEREGRAGELFFGEGSRLTVL.

This clone was counted at least ten times. The rearrangement joins TRBV6-6 to TRBJ1-2; no firm D call. The CDR3 totals 11 residues. Germline V gene sequence: CDR1 MNHNY, CDR2 SVGAGI (reference sequence). V was cut by 2 bases and J by 8 bases, with 6 bases left in between. CDR3: CASSYEPGYTF. The CDR3, as DNA: TGTGCCAGCAGTTACGAGCCGGGCTACACCTTC.

V usage is TRBV10-3 and J usage is TRBJ2-1; TRBD1 matches at 9 bases. Germline assignment: CDR1 ENHRY and CDR2 SYGVKD. V shed 6 bases and J 0 bases; nucleotides not matched to a gene: 6. The CDR3 spans 16 residues. Written as DNA, the CDR3 is TGTGCCATCAGCCACGGGACAGGGAGCTCCTACAATGAGCAGTTCTTC. Protein product: CAISHGTGSSYNEQFF.

The genes are TRBV27 and TRBJ2-5, with D uncertain. The CDR3 is 15 residues long. Germline lookup yields CDR1 MNHEY and CDR2 SMNVEV (reference sequence). The V and J ends lost 3 bases and 2 bases respectively, with 13 bases between them. CDR3 region: CASSFRDNPQETQYF. The CDR3 region has the DNA TGTGCCAGCAGTTTCCGCGACAACCCTCAAGAGACCCAGTACTTC.

A single count supports this clone. V is TRBV14 and J is TRBJ2-7; 8 nucleotides agree with TRBD2. The germline V gene has CDR1 SGHDN and CDR2 FVKESK. The CDR3 loop spans 13 amino acids. J lost 8 bases, V lost 4 bases, and 7 bases had no gene match. The CDR3 protein is CASSRLSGGQQYV. The DNA of the CDR3 is TGTGCCAGCAGCCGCCTCAGCGGGGGCCAGCAGTACGTC.

The chain uses TRBV5-5 and TRBJ2-3, with D possibly matching TRBD2 (5 bases). The CDR3 has 13 amino acids. Between the trimmed V and J ends, which lost 7 bases and 0 bases, there was a span of 9 bases. Germline CDR1 and CDR2: SGHKS and YYEKEE (reference sequence). The CDR3 sequence is CASARVSTDTQYF. In nucleotides, the CDR3 is TGTGCCAGCGCGAGGGTAAGCACAGATACGCAGTATTTT.

The chain links TRBV7-9 to TRBJ1-1; the D gene is possibly TRBD1 (5 bases). CDR3 size: 13 residues. Between the trimmed V and J ends, which lost 8 bases and 0 bases, there was a span of 10 bases. CDR1 SEHNR and CDR2 FQNEAQ come from the germline V gene (reference sequence). The CDR3 nucleotides are TGTGCCAGCTCGGGACTCTTGAACACTGAAGCTTTCTTT. It translates to CASSGLLNTEAFF.

The chain recombines TRBV5-1 with TRBJ2-3, with 8 bases aligning to TRBD2. J gave up 2 bases and V 5 bases, and 10 bases lay outside the gene matches. CDR3 length: 16 amino acids. Germline CDR1 SGHRS, CDR2 YFSETQ. The CDR3 coding sequence is TGCGCCAGCAGACAGACCGGGACTAGGAACACAGATACGCAGTATTTT. Protein: CASRQTGTRNTDTQYF. The complete variable domain, with remaining parts taken from reference TRBV5-1 and TRBJ2-3, reads KAGVTQTPRYLIKTRGQQVTLSCSPISGHRSVSWYQQTPGQGLQFLFEYFSETQRNKGNFPGRFSGRQFSNSRSEMNVSTLELGDSALYLCASRQTGTRNTDTQYFGPGTRLTVL.

This chain uses TRBV9 with TRBJ2-5, with D possibly being TRBD2 (6 bases). The V end lost 1 base, the J end lost 2 bases, and 15 bases lay between the germline ends. The CDR3 contains 16 residues. The germline V gene encodes CDR1 SGDLS and CDR2 YYNGEE. CDR3 nucleotide sequence: TGTGCCAGCAGCGTATGGCCAGCGGGTGATCAAGAGACCCAGTACTTC. Its protein is CASSVWPAGDQETQYF.